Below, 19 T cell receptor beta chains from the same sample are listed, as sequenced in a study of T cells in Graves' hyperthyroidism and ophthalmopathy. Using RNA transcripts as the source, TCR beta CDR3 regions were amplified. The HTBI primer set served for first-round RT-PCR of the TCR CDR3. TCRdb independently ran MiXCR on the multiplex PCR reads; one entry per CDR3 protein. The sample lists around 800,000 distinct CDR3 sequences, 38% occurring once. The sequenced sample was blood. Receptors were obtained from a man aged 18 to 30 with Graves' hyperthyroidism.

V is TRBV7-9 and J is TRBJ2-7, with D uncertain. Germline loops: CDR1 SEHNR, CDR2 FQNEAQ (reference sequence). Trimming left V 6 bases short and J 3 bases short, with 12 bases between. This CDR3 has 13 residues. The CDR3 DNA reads TGTGCCAGCAGTGGTCCCAACAGCTACGAGCAGTACTTC. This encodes CASSGPNSYEQYF.

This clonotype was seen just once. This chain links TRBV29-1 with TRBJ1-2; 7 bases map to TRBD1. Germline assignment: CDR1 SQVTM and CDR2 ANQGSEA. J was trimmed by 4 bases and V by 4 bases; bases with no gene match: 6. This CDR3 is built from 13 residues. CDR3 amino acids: CSVGGRGGYGYTF. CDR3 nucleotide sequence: TGCAGCGTTGGGGGCAGGGGGGGCTATGGCTACACCTTC.

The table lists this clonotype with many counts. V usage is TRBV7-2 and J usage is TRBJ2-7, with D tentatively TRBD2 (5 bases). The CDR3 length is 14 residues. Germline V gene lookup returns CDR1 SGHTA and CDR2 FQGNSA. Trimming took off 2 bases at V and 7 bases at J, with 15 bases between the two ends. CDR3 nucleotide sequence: TGTGCCAGCAGCTTAATCGTAGCGATTGGGGAGCAGTACTTC. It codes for CASSLIVAIGEQYF.

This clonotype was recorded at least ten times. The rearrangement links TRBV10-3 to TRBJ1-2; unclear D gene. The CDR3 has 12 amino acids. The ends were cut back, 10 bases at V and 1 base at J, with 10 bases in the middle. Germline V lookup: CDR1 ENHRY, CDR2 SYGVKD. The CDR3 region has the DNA TGTGCCAACCCCGGGTATAACTATGGCTACACCTTC. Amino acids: CANPGYNYGYTF.

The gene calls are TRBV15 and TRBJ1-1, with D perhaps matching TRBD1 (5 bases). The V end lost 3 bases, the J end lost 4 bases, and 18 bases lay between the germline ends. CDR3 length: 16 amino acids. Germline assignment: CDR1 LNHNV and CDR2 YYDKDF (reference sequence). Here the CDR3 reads CATSSTWDGILTEAFF. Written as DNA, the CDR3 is TGTGCCACCAGCAGCACCTGGGACGGAATCCTCACTGAAGCTTTCTTT.

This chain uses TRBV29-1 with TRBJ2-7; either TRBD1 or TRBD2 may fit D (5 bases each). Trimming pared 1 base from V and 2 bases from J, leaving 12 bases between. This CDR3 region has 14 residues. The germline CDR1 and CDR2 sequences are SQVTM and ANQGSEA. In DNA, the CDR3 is TGCAGCGTTGAAGCCCCCGGGACGACCTACGAGCAGTACTTC. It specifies CSVEAPGTTYEQYF.

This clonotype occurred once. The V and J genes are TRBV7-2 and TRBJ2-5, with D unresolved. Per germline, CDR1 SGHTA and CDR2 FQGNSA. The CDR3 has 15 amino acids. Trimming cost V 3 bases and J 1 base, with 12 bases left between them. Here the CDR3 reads CASSFVGVGQETQYF. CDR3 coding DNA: TGTGCCAGCAGCTTTGTGGGTGTAGGCCAAGAGACCCAGTACTTC.

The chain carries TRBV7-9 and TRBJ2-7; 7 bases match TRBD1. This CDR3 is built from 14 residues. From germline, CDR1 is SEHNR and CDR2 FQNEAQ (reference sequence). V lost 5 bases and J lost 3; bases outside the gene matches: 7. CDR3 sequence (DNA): TGTGCCAGCAGCGTGACAGGGAAGGACTACGAGCAGTACTTC. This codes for CASSVTGKDYEQYF.

The CDR3 region is CSVAGGLFQETQYF. As DNA, the CDR3 is TGCAGCGTTGCGGGGGGCCTGTTCCAAGAGACCCAGTACTTC. J is TRBJ2-5 and V is TRBV29-1, with D maybe TRBD2 (7 bases). V was pared by 4 bases and J by 1 base, with 13 bases between. CDR1 and CDR2 from the germline V gene are SQVTM and ANQGSEA. CDR3 length equals 14 residues. Full variable domain (outside the CDR3, taken from reference TRBV29-1 and TRBJ2-5): SAVISQKPSRDICQRGTSLTIQCQVDSQVTMMFWYRQQPGQSLTLIATANQGSEATYESGFVIDKFPISRPNLTFSTLTVSNMSPEDSSIYLCSVAGGLFQETQYFGPGTRLLVL.

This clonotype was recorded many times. CDR3 region: CASLTSTTYEQYF. The CDR3 DNA sequence: TGTGCCAGTCTGACTAGCACAACCTACGAGCAGTACTTC. The J gene is TRBJ2-7, the V gene TRBV2; 7 bases fit TRBD2. The length of the CDR3 is 13 residues. Looked up from germline, CDR1 is SNHLY and CDR2 is FYNNEI. Trimming cost V 9 bases and J 2 bases; bases outside gene matches: 7.

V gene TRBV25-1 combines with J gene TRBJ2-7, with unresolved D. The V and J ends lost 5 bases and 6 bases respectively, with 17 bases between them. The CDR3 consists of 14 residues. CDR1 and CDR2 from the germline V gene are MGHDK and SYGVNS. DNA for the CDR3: TGTGCCAGCAGTTACTTAGAGACCTTCGGCGAGCAGTACTTC. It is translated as CASSYLETFGEQYF.

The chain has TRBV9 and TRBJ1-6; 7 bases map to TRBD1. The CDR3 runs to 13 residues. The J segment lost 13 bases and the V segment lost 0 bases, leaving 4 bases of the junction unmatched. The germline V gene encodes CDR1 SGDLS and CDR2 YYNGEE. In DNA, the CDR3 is TGTGCCAGCAGCGTAGCACAGGGGTTCCCCCTCCACTTT. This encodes CASSVAQGFPLHF.

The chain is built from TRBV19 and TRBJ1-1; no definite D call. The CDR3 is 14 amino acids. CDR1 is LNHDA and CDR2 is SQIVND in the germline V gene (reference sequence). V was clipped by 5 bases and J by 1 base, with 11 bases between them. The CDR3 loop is CASSVQVRNTEAFF. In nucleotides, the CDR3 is TGTGCCAGTAGTGTTCAGGTGAGGAACACTGAAGCTTTCTTT.

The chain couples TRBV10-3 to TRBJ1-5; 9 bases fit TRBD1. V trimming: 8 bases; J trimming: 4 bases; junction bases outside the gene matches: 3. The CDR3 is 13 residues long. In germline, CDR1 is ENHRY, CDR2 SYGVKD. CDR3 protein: CAIGTGRNQPQHF. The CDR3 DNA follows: TGTGCCATCGGGACAGGGCGGAATCAGCCCCAGCATTTT.

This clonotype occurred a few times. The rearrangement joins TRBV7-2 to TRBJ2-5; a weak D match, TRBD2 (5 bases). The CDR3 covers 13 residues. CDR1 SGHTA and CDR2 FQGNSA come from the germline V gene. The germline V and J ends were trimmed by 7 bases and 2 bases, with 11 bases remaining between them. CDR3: CASILRGQETQYF. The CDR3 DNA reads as TGTGCCAGCATCCTACGGGGACAAGAGACCCAGTACTTC. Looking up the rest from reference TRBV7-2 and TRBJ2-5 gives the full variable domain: GAGVSQSPSNKVTEKGKDVELRCDPISGHTALYWYRQSLGQGLEFLIYFQGNSAPDKSGLPSDRFSAERTGGSVSTLTIQRTQQEDSAVYLCASILRGQETQYFGPGTRLLVL.

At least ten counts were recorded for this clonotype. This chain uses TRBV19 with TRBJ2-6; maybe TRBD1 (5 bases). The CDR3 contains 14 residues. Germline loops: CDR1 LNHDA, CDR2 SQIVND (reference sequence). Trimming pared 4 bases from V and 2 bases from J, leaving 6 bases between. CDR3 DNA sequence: TGTGCCAGTAGTACAGGGCCTGGGGCCAACGTCCTGACTTTC. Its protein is CASSTGPGANVLTF.

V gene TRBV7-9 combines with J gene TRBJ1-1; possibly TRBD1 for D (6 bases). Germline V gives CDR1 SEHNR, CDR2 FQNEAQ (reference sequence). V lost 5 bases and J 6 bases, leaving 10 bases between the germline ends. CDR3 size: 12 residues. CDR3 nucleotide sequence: TGTGCCAGCAGCCGGGGGGCTTCTGAAGCTTTCTTT. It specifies CASSRGASEAFF.

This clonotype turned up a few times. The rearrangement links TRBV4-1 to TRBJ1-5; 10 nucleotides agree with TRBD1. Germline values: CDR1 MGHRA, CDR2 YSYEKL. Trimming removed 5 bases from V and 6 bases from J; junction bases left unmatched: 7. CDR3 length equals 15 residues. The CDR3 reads CASSSPGTGVQPQHF. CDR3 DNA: TGCGCCAGCAGCTCTCCCGGGACAGGGGTTCAGCCCCAGCATTTT.

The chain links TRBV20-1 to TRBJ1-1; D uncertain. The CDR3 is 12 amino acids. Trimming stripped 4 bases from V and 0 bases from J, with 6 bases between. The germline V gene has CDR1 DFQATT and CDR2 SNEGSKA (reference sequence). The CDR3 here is CSATTMNTEAFF. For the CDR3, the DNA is TGCAGTGCTACCACGATGAACACTGAAGCTTTCTTT.